The 20 T cell receptor beta chains given below trace back to one sample, sequenced in a study of blood T cell repertoires in COVID-19. The repertoire was sequenced with immunoSEQ multiplex PCR; TCRdb's copy has only in-frame clones and lacks some. The table has about 160,000 clones, about nine tenths seen once. Material: peripheral blood. These receptors were taken from a woman aged 55-70 years who had recovered from COVID-19.

This chain links TRBV11-3 with TRBJ2-1; weak D call: TRBD2 (6 bases). Between the trimmed V and J ends, which lost 4 bases and 6 bases, there was a span of 10 bases. CDR3 length: 13 residues. Germline lookup yields CDR1 SGHNT and CDR2 YENEEA. Here the CDR3 reads CASSSRTTNEQFF. CDR3 DNA: TGTGCCAGCAGCTCGCGGACTACCAATGAGCAGTTCTTC.

The chain uses TRBV9 and TRBJ2-7, with 9 bases lining up with TRBD1. Per germline, CDR1 SGDLS and CDR2 YYNGEE. The CDR3 has 15 residues. J was trimmed by 4 bases and V by 4 bases; bases with no gene match: 9. This CDR3 is CASSPPGQGIYEQYF. In DNA form, the CDR3 reads TGTGCCAGCAGCCCACCGGGACAGGGCATATACGAGCAGTACTTC.

The chain combines TRBV10-1 with TRBJ2-5; TRBD2 is a possible D gene (5 bases). The CDR3 contains 13 residues. The V end lost 3 bases, the J end lost 2 bases, and 7 bases lay between the germline ends. Germline values: CDR1 WNHNN, CDR2 SYGVQD (reference sequence). This CDR3 is CASSDGGQETQYF. As DNA, the CDR3 is TGCGCCAGCAGTGATGGAGGTCAAGAGACCCAGTACTTC.

A single count supports this clone. The gene calls are TRBV13 and TRBJ2-7; D perhaps matches TRBD1 (6 bases). The V gene lost 5 bases and the J gene lost 3 bases, with 14 bases spanning the gap. From germline, CDR1 is PRHDT and CDR2 FYEKMQ (reference sequence). The CDR3 is 14 amino acids. The CDR3 DNA sequence: TGTGCCAGCAGCCCAAGACAGGCGGGCTACGAGCAGTACTTC. This gives the protein CASSPRQAGYEQYF.

The chain combines TRBV12-3 or TRBV12-4 with TRBJ2-7; the match to TRBD1 covers 7 bases. The CDR3 extends over 13 amino acids. J lost 6 bases, V lost 5 bases, and 7 bases had no gene match. DNA of the CDR3: TGTGCCAGCAGTCTTGGACAGGTCCTCGAGCAGTACTTC. Encoded protein: CASSLGQVLEQYF.

This chain links TRBV29-1 with TRBJ1-1, with D possibly TRBD1 on 5 matching bases. The germline gives CDR1 SQVTM, CDR2 ANQGSEA. The CDR3 has 14 residues. Trimming took 4 bases from V and 0 from J, leaving 12 bases between them. CDR3 coding DNA: TGCAGCGTTGGCAGGGTCGGCATGAACACTGAAGCTTTCTTT. Amino acid sequence: CSVGRVGMNTEAFF. Together with reference TRBV29-1 and TRBJ1-1, the CDR3 gives the full variable domain: SAVISQKPSRDICQRGTSLTIQCQVDSQVTMMFWYRQQPGQSLTLIATANQGSEATYESGFVIDKFPISRPNLTFSTLTVSNMSPEDSSIYLCSVGRVGMNTEAFFGQGTRLTVV.

Written as DNA, the CDR3 is TGTGCCAGCGCGCTCGGACTAGCTGGAGCAGATACGCAGTATTTT. Amino acids: CASALGLAGADTQYF. V gene TRBV6-5 combines with J gene TRBJ2-3; 8 nucleotides line up with TRBD2. V lost 8 bases, J lost 4 bases, and 11 bases stayed unmatched. The CDR3 runs 15 residues. Germline V gives CDR1 MNHEY, CDR2 SVGAGI.

The chain is built from TRBV6-5 and TRBJ1-5; weak D call: TRBD1 (5 bases). V lost 6 bases and J lost 10, with 19 bases in between. The CDR3 runs 14 residues. CDR1 MNHEY and CDR2 SVGAGI come from the germline V gene. CDR3 in amino acids: CASRSRQGPSPQHF. The CDR3 coding sequence is TGTGCCAGCAGGTCTCGTCAGGGTCCCAGTCCCCAGCATTTT.

The chain employs TRBV25-1 and TRBJ2-5; the D gene is possibly TRBD2 (6 bases). Per germline, CDR1 MGHDK and CDR2 SYGVNS. With 1 base removed from V and 5 bases from J, the gap between germline ends came to 14 bases. This CDR3 region has 15 residues. The CDR3 spells CASSESGLSKETQYF. The DNA of the CDR3 is TGTGCCAGCAGTGAATCGGGACTCTCTAAGGAGACCCAGTACTTC.

The chain recombines TRBV3-1 (or the pseudogene TRBV3-2) with TRBJ2-5; D unclear. The CDR3 runs 15 residues. Trimming took 1 base from V and 4 from J, leaving 13 bases between them. CDR1 and CDR2 from the germline V gene are LGHDT and YNNKEL (reference sequence). The CDR3, as DNA: TGTGCCAGCAGCCAAGGCTCCCTTTGGGCAGAGACCCAGTACTTC. Residues: CASSQGSLWAETQYF.

This rearrangement joins TRBV14 to TRBJ2-1; the match to TRBD2 covers 11 bases. V trimming: 4 bases; J trimming: 3 bases; junction bases outside the gene matches: 2. This CDR3 contains 15 residues. Germline values: CDR1 SGHDN, CDR2 FVKESK. The CDR3 DNA reads as TGTGCCAGCAGCCCTGGACTAGCGGGCTACAATGAGCAGTTCTTC. This gives the protein CASSPGLAGYNEQFF.

In its sample, this clone was seen once. The chain joins TRBV19 to TRBJ2-3; no clear D gene. The CDR3 is 11 residues long. V was trimmed by 5 bases and J by 4 bases, leaving 4 bases between them. The germline CDR1 and CDR2 sequences are LNHDA and SQIVND (reference sequence). The CDR3 nucleotides are TGTGCCAGTAGTTCCTCAGATACGCAGTATTTT. Amino acid sequence: CASSSSDTQYF.

This clone was counted between two and nine times. The chain employs TRBV24-1 and TRBJ2-1; weak D call: TRBD1 (5 bases). Per the germline V gene, CDR1 is KGHDR and CDR2 is SFDVKD. The V end was cut by 5 bases, the J end by 8 bases, with 12 bases between. The CDR3 is 13 residues long. The CDR3 spells CATSAQPGYEQFF. CDR3 DNA: TGTGCCACCAGTGCTCAGCCAGGGTATGAGCAGTTCTTC.

The chain joins TRBV5-8 to TRBJ2-1; tentative D call: TRBD1 (6 bases). The germline V and J ends were trimmed by 7 bases and 9 bases, with 29 bases remaining between them. Germline CDR1 is SGHTS and CDR2 is YDEGEE. The CDR3 contains 17 residues. CDR3 loop: CASWTPAGSLSRGEQFF. CDR3 nucleotides: TGTGCCAGCTGGACCCCCGCAGGGTCTCTTTCCAGGGGTGAGCAGTTCTTC.

This chain connects TRBV27 to TRBJ1-2; 9 nucleotides match TRBD1. CDR1 MNHEY and CDR2 SMNVEV come from the germline V gene (reference sequence). V was pared by 6 bases and J by 6 bases, with 5 bases of the junction left unmatched. This CDR3 is 13 amino acids long. The CDR3, as DNA: TGTGCCAGCAGACGAGGGACAGGGAATGGCTACACCTTC. It yields the protein CASRRGTGNGYTF.

The gene calls are TRBV7-3 and TRBJ2-3; D unclear. V was clipped by 7 bases and J by 5 bases, with 19 bases between them. There are 15 residues in the CDR3. Germline CDR1 and CDR2: SGHTA and FQGTGA. This chain's CDR3 is CASIIPYWARDTQYF. In nucleotides, the CDR3 is TGTGCCAGCATAATCCCCTATTGGGCCAGAGATACGCAGTATTTT.

V gene TRBV27 combines with J gene TRBJ1-2; 10 bases line up with TRBD1. The CDR3 loop spans 16 amino acids. V trimming: 6 bases; J trimming: 5 bases; junction bases outside the gene matches: 12. CDR1 is MNHEY and CDR2 is SMNVEV in the germline V gene (reference sequence). CDR3 sequence reads: CASSSWGDRGRYGYTF. The CDR3 DNA reads as TGTGCCAGCAGCTCCTGGGGGGACAGGGGCAGATATGGCTACACCTTC.

The rearrangement joins TRBV30 to TRBJ2-7; possibly TRBD1 for D (5 bases). The CDR3 has 13 residues. The ends were cut back, 2 bases at V and 2 bases at J, with 10 bases in the middle. The germline gives CDR1 GTSNPN, CDR2 SVGIG (reference sequence). In DNA form, the CDR3 reads TGTGCCTGGAGTAAAGGGGCGGCCTACGAGCAGTACTTC. Translation: CAWSKGAAYEQYF.

The V gene is TRBV7-9, the J gene TRBJ2-1, with 12 bases that match TRBD1. The CDR3 totals 15 residues. Unmatched junction bases numbered 5, after V lost 2 bases and J lost 9 bases. CDR1 SEHNR and CDR2 FQNEAQ come from the germline V gene (reference sequence). CDR3 loop: CASSLYGTGGSEQFF. In nucleotides, the CDR3 is TGTGCCAGCAGCTTATATGGGACAGGGGGCAGTGAGCAGTTCTTC.

The chain combines TRBV28 with TRBJ2-7, with a tentative D call TRBD2 (5 bases). The CDR3 loop spans 12 amino acids. CDR1 MDHEN and CDR2 SYDVKM come from the germline V gene. V was trimmed by 6 bases and J by 7 bases, leaving 13 bases between them. This CDR3 reads CASSLPGKEQYF. Written as DNA, the CDR3 is TGTGCCAGCAGCCTCCCGGGGAAGGAGCAGTACTTC.